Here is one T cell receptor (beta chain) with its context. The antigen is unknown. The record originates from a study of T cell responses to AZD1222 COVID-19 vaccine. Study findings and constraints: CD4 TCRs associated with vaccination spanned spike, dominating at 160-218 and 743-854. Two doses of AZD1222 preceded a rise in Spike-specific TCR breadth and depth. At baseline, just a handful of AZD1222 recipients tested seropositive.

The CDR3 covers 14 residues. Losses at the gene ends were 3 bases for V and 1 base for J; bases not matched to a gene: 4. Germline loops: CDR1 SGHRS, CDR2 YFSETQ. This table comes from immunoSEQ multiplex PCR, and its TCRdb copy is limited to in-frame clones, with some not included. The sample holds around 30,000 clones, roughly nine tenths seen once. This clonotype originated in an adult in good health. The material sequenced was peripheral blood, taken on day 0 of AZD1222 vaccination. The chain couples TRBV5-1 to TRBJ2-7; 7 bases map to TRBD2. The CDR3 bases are TGCGCCAGCAGCTGGGAGGGGTGGTCCTACGAGCAGTACTTC. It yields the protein CASSWEGWSYEQYF. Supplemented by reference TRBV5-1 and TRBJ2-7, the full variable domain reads KAGVTQTPRYLIKTRGQQVTLSCSPISGHRSVSWYQQTPGQGLQFLFEYFSETQRNKGNFPGRFSGRQFSNSRSEMNVSTLELGDSALYLCASSWEGWSYEQYFGPGTRLTVT.